A selection of T cell receptor beta chains follows, all from one sample in a study of T cells expressing NK-cell markers. TCRdb re-called the 5' RACE reads and gives one entry per CDR3 protein, without DNA. The clone table shows under 600,000 distinct CDR3 sequences, with the ten largest holding more than 1.4%. Specimen: blood T cells: a sorted CD56 or NKG2C T cell subset, CD4+ or CD8+ T cells, or bulk PBMC T cells (not recorded which). The receptor source for this set is a woman aged 50 to 60 in good health. Both conserved end residues are part of each CDR3.

>TRBV14|TRBJ2-3
CASSPWGLAITDTQYF
>TRBV3-1|TRBJ2-1
CASSQAARLVGAYNEQFF
>TRBV5-1|TRBJ2-7
CASSLALTGAYEQYF
>TRBV5-1|TRBJ2-1
CASSIESSSYNEQFF
>TRBV18|TRBJ2-5
CASSPPGRNRAEGETQYF
>TRBV3-1|TRBJ2-5
CASSSDWTQERTQYF
>TRBV5-5|TRBJ2-3
CASSSQTGGPRDTQYF
>TRBV12-3/TRBV12-4|TRBJ2-1
CASSSILETGNNEQFF
>TRBV2|TRBJ2-3
CARGETAGATDTQYF
>TRBV7-2|TRBJ2-2
CASSSAGRTGELFF
>TRBV14|TRBJ1-3
CASSQDMRFGSGNTIYF
>TRBV12-5|TRBJ2-1
CASGGTSGRGYNEQFF
>TRBV25-1|TRBJ1-2
CASSATGTHGYTF
>TRBV30|TRBJ1-2
CAWKDRGLNYGYTF
>TRBV7-9|TRBJ2-3
CASSLRRPGAGDTQYF
>TRBV20-1|TRBJ2-3
CRIQISTSGTDTQYF
>TRBV12-3/TRBV12-4|TRBJ2-1
CASSYGTSGKSDEQFF
>TRBV12-3/TRBV12-4|TRBJ2-3
CASSLGLAGSTDTQYF
>TRBV10-3|TRBJ1-6
CAISVTESSNSPLHF
>TRBV5-1|TRBJ2-3
CASSRTGTSGSRPSTDTQYF
>TRBV4-1|TRBJ1-2
CASSQAPANYGYTF
>TRBV20-1|TRBJ2-7
CSATRTVSYEQYF
>TRBV6-1|TRBJ2-4
CASSGLIGVAKNIQYF
>TRBV7-3|TRBJ1-1
CASSLPQGVGTEAFF
>TRBV4-1|TRBJ2-3
CASSQKGGSTDTQYF
>TRBV7-7|TRBJ2-5
CASSLVGQDQETQYF
>TRBV20-1|TRBJ2-5
CSAPRSGTPPETQYF
>TRBV11-2|TRBJ2-5
CASRPTRDRVRETQYF
>TRBV7-9|TRBJ2-3
CAQEIDSTDTQYF
>TRBV9|TRBJ1-1
CASSAVRVSGTEAFF
>TRBV19|TRBJ1-2
CASSIQGAESYGYTF
>TRBV24-1|TRBJ2-1
CATGLAGKEQFF
>TRBV20-1|TRBJ1-1
CSAGNIPEAFF
>TRBV10-3|TRBJ2-1
CAISVVAGANYNEQFF
>TRBV3-1|TRBJ1-6
CASSQGLLGSPLHF
>TRBV4-1|TRBJ2-7
CASSQEVGMRGDEQYF
>TRBV5-1|TRBJ2-7
CASKSEHYEQYF
>TRBV5-1|TRBJ2-5
CASSLGFEGGSFPDQETQYF
>TRBV25-1|TRBJ2-2
CASSGTGGTAGELFF
>TRBV6-5|TRBJ2-1
CASSYSPLAGLYNEQFF
>TRBV24-1|TRBJ2-1
CATTQQGINEQFF
>TRBV15|TRBJ2-5
CATSRGGALRERETQYF
>TRBV6-2/TRBV6-3|TRBJ2-1
CASSYGTSNEQFF
>TRBV3-1|TRBJ1-2
CASSQDLRNYGYTF
>TRBV6-5|TRBJ1-1
CASRGGVTEAFF
>TRBV6-2/TRBV6-3|TRBJ2-1
CASSGSSYNEQFF
>TRBV3-1|TRBJ2-3
CASSQTRSTDTQYF
>TRBV28|TRBJ1-2
CASSLTGRTYGYTF